This T cell receptor beta chain is drawn from a study of blood T cell repertoires in COVID-19. About the study: COVID-19 samples from acute and convalescent phases originated in the United States, Italy and Spain.

The CDR3 contains 10 residues. Trimming cost V 6 bases and J 5 bases, with 7 bases left between them. Germline V gene lookup returns CDR1 GTSNPN and CDR2 SVGIG (reference sequence). Followed longitudinally, the Seattle patients had been enrolled during active infection. TCRdb's table, derived via immunoSEQ multiplex PCR, lists solely in-frame clones and lacks some. This table holds nearly 110,000 clones, roughly four fifths found once. The chain uses TRBV30 and TRBJ1-2, with D unresolved. Sequenced material: peripheral blood. The receptor was isolated from a man of 80 years or more with COVID-19, enrolled during active disease. The CDR3 region is CACNRYGYTF. The CDR3 coding sequence is TGTGCCTGCAACAGATATGGCTACACCTTC.